The TCR beta chain described here comes from a study of blood T cell repertoires in COVID-19. Turning to the study itself: Acute and convalescent COVID-19 samples came from the United States, Italy and Spain. T cells, B-cell-depleted T cells, or PBMCs supplied cDNA or gDNA.

Authors' data handling: From reference gene primer amplification, estimates of nucleated cell counts were derived. Here immunoSEQ multiplex PCR was the method, and the copy in TCRdb shows in-frame clones only, minus some. V and J calls and clone size are those listed in that table; D and trimming were worked out from the DNA. The sample holds about 180,000 clones; approximately 87% are singletons and the top ten take around 21%. Trimming left V 10 bases short and J 7 bases short, with 20 bases between. CDR3 length equals 13 residues. Germline V gene data show CDR1 as SGHVS and CDR2 as FNYEAQ. Sequencing was done on a sample of peripheral blood. The receptor was derived from a man between 65 and 85 years old with active or convalescent COVID-19. The V gene is TRBV7-6, the J gene TRBJ2-7; weak D call: TRBD2 (6 bases). The CDR3 DNA sequence: TGTGCCACCTCGCGGGGCACTTCGGGAGAGCAGTACTTC. Translating gives CATSRGTSGEQYF.